What follows describes a single TCR beta chain. No antigen is known for it. The germline V gene encodes CDR1 SGHDT and CDR2 YYEEEE. The CDR3 totals 13 residues. The V end was cut by 1 base, the J end by 2 bases, with 6 bases between. These data belong to a study of CD8 T cells in Susac syndrome. Overall study results and limits: The authors acknowledged that the study's TCR sequencing and HLA analysis involved relatively few individuals.

Random-hexamer reverse transcription was applied to about 0.5 to 1 ug RNA. immunoSEQ multiplex PCR amplified TCR beta CDR3 across 54 Vbeta, 13 Jbeta. MiXCR, run by TCRdb on the immunoSEQ multiplex PCR reads, gives a single entry per CDR3 protein. The sample carries 250,000 to 300,000 distinct CDR3 sequences, roughly 84% recorded once. Relapsing-remitting disease, either stable or active, was present in the treatment-naive patients who were the multiple sclerosis controls. The gene calls are TRBV5-6 and TRBJ2-5, with D unclear. This receptor was identified in a human donor with multiple sclerosis. Sequenced material: CD8+ T cells from PBMCs. CDR3 loop: CASSLIQQETQYF. CDR3 DNA: TGTGCCAGCAGCTTGATACAGCAAGAGACCCAGTACTTC.